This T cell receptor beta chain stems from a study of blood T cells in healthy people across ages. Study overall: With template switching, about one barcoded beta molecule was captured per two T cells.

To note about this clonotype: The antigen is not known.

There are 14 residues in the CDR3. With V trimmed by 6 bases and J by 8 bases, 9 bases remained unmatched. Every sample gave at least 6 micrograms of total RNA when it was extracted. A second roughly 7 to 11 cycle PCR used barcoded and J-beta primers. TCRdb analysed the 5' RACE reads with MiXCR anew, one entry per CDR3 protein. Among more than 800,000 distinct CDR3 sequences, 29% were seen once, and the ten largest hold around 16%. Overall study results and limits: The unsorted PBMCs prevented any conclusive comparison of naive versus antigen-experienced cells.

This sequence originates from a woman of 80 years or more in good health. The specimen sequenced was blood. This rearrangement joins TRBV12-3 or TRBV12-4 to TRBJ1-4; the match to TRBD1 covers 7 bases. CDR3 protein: CASRPTGPGEKLFF. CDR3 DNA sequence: TGTGCCAGCAGGCCGACAGGGCCAGGCGAAAAACTGTTTTTT.